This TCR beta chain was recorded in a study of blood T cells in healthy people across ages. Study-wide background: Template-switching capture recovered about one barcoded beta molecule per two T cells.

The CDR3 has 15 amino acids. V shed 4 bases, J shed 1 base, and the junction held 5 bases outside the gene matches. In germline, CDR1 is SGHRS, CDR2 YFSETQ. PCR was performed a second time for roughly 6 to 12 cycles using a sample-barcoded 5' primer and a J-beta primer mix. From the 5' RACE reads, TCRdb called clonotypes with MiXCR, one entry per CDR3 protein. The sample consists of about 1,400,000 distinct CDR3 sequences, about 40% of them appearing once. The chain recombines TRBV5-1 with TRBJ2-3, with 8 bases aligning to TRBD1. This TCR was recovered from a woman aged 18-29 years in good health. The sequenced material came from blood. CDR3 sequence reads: CASSQRDRRTDTQYF. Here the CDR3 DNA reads TGCGCCAGCAGCCAAAGGGACAGGCGCACAGATACGCAGTATTTT. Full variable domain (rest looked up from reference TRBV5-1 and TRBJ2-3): KAGVTQTPRYLIKTRGQQVTLSCSPISGHRSVSWYQQTPGQGLQFLFEYFSETQRNKGNFPGRFSGRQFSNSRSEMNVSTLELGDSALYLCASSQRDRRTDTQYFGPGTRLTVL.